The 25 T cell receptor beta chains below were found in one sample sequenced in a study of Graves' ophthalmopathy and Graves' hyperthyroidism. RNA served as the template for amplifying TCR beta CDR3 regions. Scientists carried out first-round RT-PCR using HTBI primers and then a second-round multiplex PCR. TCRdb analysed the multiplex PCR reads with MiXCR anew, one entry per CDR3 protein. The table shows hundreds of thousands of distinct CDR3 sequences, with 22% occurring only once. The sample consisted of peripheral blood. The receptors come from a woman aged 18-29 years with stable Graves' hyperthyroidism. Some clones in this sample may be carry-over from other donors' samples.

About this clonotype: The final CDR3 position lacks the conserved phenylalanine or tryptophan, pointing to a likely read error. It is unclear where the CDR3 begins or ends on the DNA, so no DNA is shown, and the CDR3 is as TCRdb lists it. The chain links TRBV30 to TRBJ1-1; TRBD1 is the table's D call and was not checked against the DNA. Germline CDR1 is GTSNPN and CDR2 is SVGIG (reference sequence). The CDR3 spans 13 residues, counting both ends. This CDR3 is CAWSTQGDTEACL.

This clonotype has ten or more counts. The J gene is TRBJ1-1, the V gene TRBV12-5, with a tentative D call TRBD1 (5 bases). V dropped 7 bases and J dropped 5 bases, with 14 bases sitting between them. The CDR3 has 13 residues. Per the germline V gene, CDR1 is LGHNT and CDR2 is FRNRAP. Written as DNA, the CDR3 is TGTGCTAGTGTTCCAAGCGGGGGGACTGAAGCTTTCTTT. Protein sequence: CASVPSGGTEAFF.

A few counts support this clonotype. This may be a read error: a much more frequent sequence differs by one nucleotide. This sequence joins TRBV12-3 or TRBV12-4 and TRBJ2-2; D is possibly TRBD1 or TRBD2 (5 bases each). The CDR3 has 13 residues. CDR3 sequence reads: CASSLQGAGELCF. CDR3 nucleotides: TGTGCCAGCAGTTTACAGGGAGCCGGGGAGCTGTGTTTT.

This clonotype was seen more than once but under ten times. The CDR3 is CASSEDAGDGANVLTF. The CDR3 DNA reads as TGTGCCAGCAGTGAAGATGCGGGGGATGGGGCCAACGTCCTGACTTTC. The chain recombines TRBV6-1 with TRBJ2-6; TRBD2 matches 7 bases. The CDR3 contains 16 residues. The V segment lost 1 base and the J segment 3 bases; nucleotides outside the gene matches: 3. The germline V gene has CDR1 MNHNS and CDR2 SASEGT.

This clonotype occurred a few times. The junction and the germline gene differ at one end; a read error may be behind it. The rearrangement links TRBV2 to TRBJ2-5; a possible D gene is TRBD2 (5 bases). CDR1 and CDR2 from the germline V gene are SNHLY and FYNNEI. This CDR3 comprises 14 residues. The CDR3 bases are TGTGCCAGCAATTCCCGGGGATCCCAAGAGACCAAGTACTTC. Encoded protein: CASNSRGSQETKYF.

This chain connects TRBV11-3 to TRBJ2-2; possible D gene TRBD1, 6 bases. This CDR3 spans 15 amino acids. Germline-derived CDR1 and CDR2 are SGHNT and YENEEA. Trimming took off 1 base at V and 1 base at J, with 7 bases between the two ends. The CDR3, as DNA: TGTGCCAGCAGCTTAGGGACAGAGAACACCGGGGAGCTGTTTTTT. This gives the protein CASSLGTENTGELFF.

This clonotype showed up many times. The V gene is TRBV5-1, the J gene TRBJ2-5; 7 bases are a match to TRBD1. This CDR3 contains 18 residues. Germline V lookup: CDR1 SGHRS, CDR2 YFSETQ. With V trimmed by 0 bases and J by 5 bases, 16 bases remained unmatched. CDR3 sequence: CASSLDRGWLGIVETQYF. CDR3 coding DNA: TGCGCCAGCAGCTTGGACAGGGGATGGTTAGGAATTGTGGAGACCCAGTACTTC. Full variable domain (rest looked up from reference TRBV5-1 and TRBJ2-5): KAGVTQTPRYLIKTRGQQVTLSCSPISGHRSVSWYQQTPGQGLQFLFEYFSETQRNKGNFPGRFSGRQFSNSRSEMNVSTLELGDSALYLCASSLDRGWLGIVETQYFGPGTRLLVL.

This clonotype was seen at least ten times. The V gene is TRBV6-1, the J gene TRBJ1-5; D remains unclear. Per the germline V gene, CDR1 is MNHNS and CDR2 is SASEGT. The CDR3 is 18 residues long. With 2 bases removed from V and 2 bases from J, the gap between germline ends came to 19 bases. The CDR3 bases are TGTGCCAGCAGTGAACCCCCAGCCGGCATGCTTGGCAATCAGCCCCAGCATTTT. This encodes CASSEPPAGMLGNQPQHF.

As concerns this clonotype: At one end, the junction sequence differs from germline, possibly due to a read error. CDR3 bases: TGCGTCAGCAGCAATGGAGTAGGGTCAGGGGGGGCAGATGGCTACACCTTC. It encodes CVSSNGVGSGGADGYTF. V is TRBV5-1 and J is TRBJ1-2; 7 nucleotides match TRBD1. The CDR3 extends over 17 amino acids. The germline V gene has CDR1 SGHRS and CDR2 YFSETQ.

There are many counts of this clonotype. The rearrangement links TRBV5-1 to TRBJ1-1, with D tentatively TRBD1 (5 bases). This CDR3 comprises 17 residues. Trimming shortened V by 2 bases and J by 0 bases, and 17 bases separated the two germline ends. The germline gives CDR1 SGHRS, CDR2 YFSETQ. CDR3 sequence reads: CASSFSVDQGVNTEAFF. DNA for the CDR3: TGCGCCAGCAGCTTTTCCGTAGATCAGGGTGTGAACACTGAAGCTTTCTTT.

The genes are TRBV11-2 and TRBJ2-5; 10 nucleotides line up with TRBD2. The CDR3 runs 16 residues. Trimming cost V 1 base and J 5 bases; bases outside gene matches: 7. Germline-derived CDR1 and CDR2 are SGHAT and FQNNGV. Here the CDR3 DNA reads TGTGCCAGCAGCTTAGGTCTAGCGGGAGATTTTGAGACCCAGTACTTC. It codes for CASSLGLAGDFETQYF. Using reference TRBV11-2 and TRBJ2-5 for the parts outside the CDR3, the full variable domain is EAGVAQSPRYKIIEKRQSVAFWCNPISGHATLYWYQQILGQGPKLLIQFQNNGVVDDSQLPKDRFSAERLKGVDSTLKIQPAKLEDSAVYLCASSLGLAGDFETQYFGPGTRLLVL.

Details on this clonotype: This may stem from a read error, because a much larger clone lies one nucleotide away. This rearrangement joins TRBV18 to TRBJ2-5; no reliable D call. Germline assignment: CDR1 KGHSH and CDR2 LQKENI. CDR3 length: 13 residues. The CDR3: CASSPNSKDTQYF. CDR3 nucleotides: TGTGCCAGCTCACCAAACTCGAAAGATACCCAGTACTTC.

In this sample, this clonotype turned up a few times. This rearrangement joins TRBV12-3 or TRBV12-4 to TRBJ2-4; D uncertain. Trimming took 5 bases from V and 0 from J, leaving 14 bases between them. The CDR3 consists of 16 residues. The CDR3 sequence is CASSEVGVLAKNIQYF. The CDR3 DNA reads TGTGCCAGCAGTGAGGTTGGAGTACTAGCCAAAAACATTCAGTACTTC.

In its sample, this clonotype was seen many times. The chain has TRBV30 and TRBJ2-2, with D perhaps matching TRBD1 (6 bases). CDR3 length equals 16 residues. Germline V gene data show CDR1 as GTSNPN and CDR2 as SVGIG (reference sequence). Between the trimmed V and J ends, which lost 4 bases and 0 bases, there was a span of 15 bases. The CDR3 loop is CAWIPDGTPNTGELFF. The CDR3 bases are TGTGCCTGGATTCCTGATGGGACACCGAACACCGGGGAGCTGTTTTTT.

This clonotype was observed many times. The V and J genes are TRBV13 and TRBJ1-1, with D unresolved. Germline V gene sequence: CDR1 PRHDT, CDR2 FYEKMQ (reference sequence). V lost 5 bases to trimming and J lost 1 base, with 14 bases between them. This CDR3 is 15 amino acids long. The CDR3, as DNA: TGTGCCAGCAGCCGCGTGGAGCGGAGGAACACTGAAGCTTTCTTT. Translating it yields CASSRVERRNTEAFF. Filled out from reference TRBV13 and TRBJ1-1, the complete variable domain reads AAGVIQSPRHLIKEKRETATLKCYPIPRHDTVYWYQQGPGQDPQFLISFYEKMQSDKGSIPDRFSAQQFSDYHSELNMSSLELGDSALYFCASSRVERRNTEAFFGQGTRLTVV.

Of note for this clonotype: A much more abundant neighbour one base away suggests this may be a read error. This rearrangement joins TRBV12-3 or TRBV12-4 to TRBJ1-1, with 12 bases aligning to TRBD1. This CDR3 has 15 amino acids. DNA of the CDR3: TGTGCCGGCAGGGGGACAGGGGGCATGGACACTGAAGCTTTCTTT. Amino acids: CAGRGTGGMDTEAFF.

The J gene is TRBJ2-7, the V gene TRBV28, with TRBD1 matching over 8 bases. Germline CDR1 is MDHEN and CDR2 is SYDVKM. CDR3 length equals 15 residues. V lost 3 bases and J lost 3; bases outside the gene matches: 7. DNA for the CDR3: TGTGCCAGCAGTTTCCGGGACAGGACTTACTACGAGCAGTACTTC. Protein sequence: CASSFRDRTYYEQYF. The whole variable domain, filled in from reference TRBV28 and TRBJ2-7, reads DVKVTQSSRYLVKRTGEKVFLECVQDMDHENMFWYRQDPGLGLRLIYFSYDVKMKEKGDIPEGYSVSREKKERFSLILESASTNQTSMYLCASSFRDRTYYEQYFGPGTRLTVT.

This clonotype was counted many times. The chain carries TRBV11-2 and TRBJ1-5; D may be TRBD1 (5 bases). This CDR3 spans 17 amino acids. CDR1 is SGHAT and CDR2 is FQNNGV in the germline V gene. V lost 3 bases and J lost 0, with 15 bases in between. The CDR3 sequence is CASSFSAGRYSNQPQHF. Written as DNA, the CDR3 is TGTGCCAGCAGCTTCTCGGCAGGGCGCTATAGCAATCAGCCCCAGCATTTT.

This clonotype has ten or more counts. This chain connects TRBV5-1 to TRBJ1-3; 7 bases agree with TRBD1. This CDR3 region has 17 residues. Per the germline V gene, CDR1 is SGHRS and CDR2 is YFSETQ. Trimming cost V 0 bases and J 3 bases; bases outside gene matches: 9. Written as DNA, the CDR3 is TGCGCCAGCAGCTTGGGGAGACAGGGCCTCGATGGAAACACCATATATTTT. This translates into CASSLGRQGLDGNTIYF.

In this sample, this clonotype turned up many times. The chain carries TRBV12-3 or TRBV12-4 and TRBJ2-4, with TRBD1 identical over 8 bases. V shed 6 bases, J shed 9 bases, and the junction held 10 bases outside the gene matches. The CDR3 runs 14 residues. The CDR3 region is CASRNDRGWGIQYF. Here the CDR3 DNA reads TGTGCCAGCAGGAACGACAGGGGCTGGGGCATTCAGTACTTC.

In this sample, this clonotype turned up many times. The rearrangement links TRBV6-1 to TRBJ2-2; 8 positions match TRBD2. Trimming took 7 bases from V and 7 from J; bases not matched to a gene: 14. Germline assignment: CDR1 MNHNS and CDR2 SASEGT. The CDR3 runs to 16 residues. The CDR3 bases are TGTGCCAGCAACGACTTATCGGGGGGGCGCAGCGGGGAGCTGTTTTTT. Its protein is CASNDLSGGRSGELFF.

The J gene is TRBJ1-2, the V gene TRBV5-1; D possibly corresponds to TRBD1 (5 bases). Germline assignment: CDR1 SGHRS and CDR2 YFSETQ. Trimming removed 0 bases at V and 7 bases at J, with 16 bases between. The CDR3 is made up of 15 amino acids. CDR3 in amino acids: CASSLETGASLGYTF. The CDR3, as DNA: TGCGCCAGCAGCTTGGAAACAGGTGCCTCCCTTGGCTACACCTTC.

This clonotype was observed a few times. This rearrangement joins TRBV11-1 to TRBJ1-1, with D unresolved. Germline loops: CDR1 SGHAT, CDR2 FQDESV (reference sequence). The CDR3 has 16 amino acids. V lost 8 bases and J 5 bases, leaving 24 bases between the germline ends. The CDR3 sequence: CASGVLSSLKVTEAFF. CDR3 DNA: TGTGCCAGCGGAGTGCTTAGTTCCCTAAAGGTAACTGAAGCTTTCTTT.

This clonotype showed up many times. CDR3 in amino acids: CASSPPPGQGRSEAFF. CDR3 in DNA: TGCGCCAGCAGCCCTCCCCCAGGACAGGGAAGGTCTGAAGCTTTCTTT. This rearrangement joins TRBV4-1 to TRBJ1-1; 8 bases match TRBD1. Germline lookup yields CDR1 MGHRA and CDR2 YSYEKL. V lost 4 bases to trimming and J lost 6 bases; unmatched junction nucleotides: 13. The CDR3 runs to 16 residues.

The chain has TRBV7-2 and TRBJ1-2; D is unclear. The CDR3 is 14 residues long. V was cut by 1 base and J by 7 bases, with 13 bases left in between. Germline V gene data show CDR1 as SGHTA and CDR2 as FQGNSA. CDR3 sequence: CASSLDVLGGGYTF. DNA for the CDR3: TGTGCCAGCAGCTTAGACGTACTGGGCGGTGGCTACACCTTC.